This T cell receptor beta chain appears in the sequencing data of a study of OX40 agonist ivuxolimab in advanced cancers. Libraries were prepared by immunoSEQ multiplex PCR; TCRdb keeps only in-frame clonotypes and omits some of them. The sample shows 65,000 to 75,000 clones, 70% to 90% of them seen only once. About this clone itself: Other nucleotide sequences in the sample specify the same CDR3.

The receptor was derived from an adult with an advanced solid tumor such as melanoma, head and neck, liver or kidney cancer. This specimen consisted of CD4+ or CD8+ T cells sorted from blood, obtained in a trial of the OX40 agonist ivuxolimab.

CDR3 nucleotide sequence: TGTGCCAGCAGTTTTGGAGGATGGAATCAGCCCCAGCATTTT. Translating gives CASSFGGWNQPQHF. The chain has TRBV27 and TRBJ1-5; D is unclear. V was cut by 3 bases and J by 4 bases, with 10 bases left in between. This CDR3 is 14 amino acids long. Germline V gene lookup returns CDR1 MNHEY and CDR2 SMNVEV (reference sequence).